The rows below give T cell receptor beta chains drawn from one sample of a study of T cell changes during pregnancy in multiple sclerosis. The table came from immunoSEQ multiplex PCR; TCRdb's copy has only in-frame clones and leaves some out. The sample consists of about 52,000 clones, roughly nine tenths of them appearing once. The input for sequencing was CD4+ T cells from peripheral blood mononuclear cells, taken before pregnancy. The receptors shown here come from a female donor with multiple sclerosis, enrolled in a pregnancy study. The CDR3 runs from the conserved cysteine through the conserved F or W. A D gene is named only where the DNA matches it firmly. Part of the rows lack a size; the others show once, few, many or a class for expanded clones.

size: -; D: TRBD1; V: TRBV10-2; J: TRBJ2-3; CDR3: CASSGSGDRGLWTDTQYF; DNA: TGCGCCAGCAGTGGAAGCGGGGACAGGGGGCTTTGGACAGATACGCAGTATTTT
size: -; D: TRBD1; V: TRBV27; J: TRBJ1-2; CDR3: CASSMDRVKSGGYTF; DNA: TGTGCCAGCAGTATGGACAGGGTTAAGTCGGGTGGCTACACCTTC
size: -; D: TRBD1; V: TRBV6-1; J: TRBJ1-2; CDR3: CASSRTGQAVYGYTF; DNA: TGTGCCAGCAGCAGGACAGGCCAGGCGGTCTATGGCTACACCTTC
size: -; D: TRBD2; V: TRBV7-3; J: TRBJ2-5; CDR3: CASSLIRGGSQETQYF; DNA: TGTGCCAGCAGCTTAATCCGTGGCGGGAGCCAAGAGACCCAGTACTTC
size: -; D: TRBD1; V: TRBV10-3; J: TRBJ1-5; CDR3: CAISDSWTGNQPQHF; DNA: TGTGCCATCAGTGATTCTTGGACAGGGAACCAGCCCCAGCATTTT
size: -; D: -; V: TRBV4-1; J: TRBJ2-7; CDR3: CASSHGAVSSYEQYF; DNA: TGCGCCAGCAGCCATGGGGCGGTCAGCTCCTACGAGCAGTACTTC
size: -; D: -; V: TRBV15; J: TRBJ2-7; CDR3: CATSRDLSYEQYF; DNA: TGTGCCACCAGCAGAGATCTCTCCTACGAGCAGTACTTC
size: -; D: -; V: TRBV7-2; J: TRBJ2-3; CDR3: CASSSARGKNTQYF; DNA: TGTGCCAGCAGCTCCGCGAGGGGGAAAAATACGCAGTATTTT
size: -; D: -; V: TRBV4-3; J: TRBJ2-1; CDR3: CASSQTNRVGVYNEQFF; DNA: TGCGCCAGCAGCCAGACCAACAGGGTAGGGGTCTACAATGAGCAGTTCTTC
size: -; D: TRBD1; V: TRBV5-8; J: TRBJ2-5; CDR3: CASSFRQGFYQETQYF; DNA: TGTGCCAGCAGCTTCAGACAGGGTTTTTACCAAGAGACCCAGTACTTC
size: -; D: TRBD2; V: TRBV19; J: TRBJ2-3; CDR3: CASSPNPWTSGRVDTQYF; DNA: TGTGCCAGTAGCCCCAACCCCTGGACTAGCGGGAGGGTGGATACGCAGTATTTT
size: once; D: TRBD2; V: TRBV2; J: TRBJ2-2; CDR3: CARGLISGANTGELFF; DNA: TGTGCCAGGGGACTAATTAGCGGAGCGAACACCGGGGAGCTGTTTTTT
size: -; D: -; V: TRBV5-6; J: TRBJ2-7; CDR3: CASSFSGRVSYEQYF; DNA: TGTGCCAGCAGCTTCTCAGGCAGGGTCTCCTACGAGCAGTACTTC
size: -; D: TRBD1; V: TRBV27; J: TRBJ1-5; CDR3: CASSPLGQGGQPQHF; DNA: TGTGCCAGCAGTCCCCTGGGACAGGGGGGTCAGCCCCAGCATTTT
size: -; D: TRBD1; V: TRBV13; J: TRBJ2-5; CDR3: CASSLGRRQGETQYF; DNA: TGTGCCAGCAGCTTAGGAAGGAGACAGGGTGAGACCCAGTACTTC
size: once; D: TRBD1; V: TRBV2; J: TRBJ2-2; CDR3: CASRRQGANTGELFF; DNA: TGTGCCAGCAGAAGACAGGGAGCGAACACCGGGGAGCTGTTTTTT
size: -; D: TRBD2; V: TRBV28; J: TRBJ2-1; CDR3: CATTDGTSGRNEQFF; DNA: TGTGCCACCACGGATGGGACTAGCGGGAGGAATGAGCAGTTCTTC
size: -; D: -; V: TRBV18; J: TRBJ2-2; CDR3: CASSPLSPGELFF; DNA: TGTGCCAGCTCTCCTCTGAGCCCCGGGGAGCTGTTTTTT
size: -; D: -; V: TRBV5-1; J: TRBJ1-2; CDR3: CASSLESANYGYTF; DNA: TGCGCCAGCAGCTTGGAATCTGCGAACTATGGCTACACCTTC
size: -; D: -; V: TRBV21-1; J: TRBJ2-6; CDR3: CASSTSRGPGANVLTF; DNA: TGTGCCAGCAGCACTTCCAGGGGCCCTGGGGCCAACGTCCTGACTTTC
size: few; D: TRBD2; V: TRBV7-9; J: TRBJ2-1; CDR3: CASTSSGIHNEQFF; DNA: TGTGCCAGCACGTCTAGCGGGATTCACAATGAGCAGTTCTTC
size: once; D: -; V: TRBV5-1; J: TRBJ2-3; CDR3: CASSLAGSSTDTQYF; DNA: TGCGCCAGCAGCTTGGCCGGGAGTAGCACAGATACGCAGTATTTT
size: -; D: TRBD2; V: TRBV9; J: TRBJ2-1; CDR3: CASSPGRGLAGVNEQFF; DNA: TGTGCCAGCAGCCCCGGGAGAGGGCTAGCGGGAGTCAATGAGCAGTTCTTC
size: -; D: -; V: TRBV11-2; J: TRBJ2-7; CDR3: CASSENRAPSYEQYF; DNA: TGTGCCAGCAGCGAAAACAGGGCCCCCTCCTACGAGCAGTACTTC
size: few; D: -; V: TRBV14; J: TRBJ1-5; CDR3: CASSQAVNQPQHF; DNA: TGTGCCAGCAGCCAAGCTGTTAATCAGCCCCAGCATTTT
size: -; D: TRBD1; V: TRBV4-1; J: TRBJ2-7; CDR3: CASSQLIGTGSGQYF; DNA: TGCGCCAGCAGCCAACTGATCGGGACAGGTAGCGGGCAGTACTTC
size: once; D: TRBD1; V: TRBV19; J: TRBJ2-3; CDR3: CASSLQGAASTDTQYF; DNA: TGTGCCAGTAGTTTACAGGGGGCAGCCAGCACAGATACGCAGTATTTT
size: -; D: TRBD1; V: TRBV4-1; J: TRBJ2-5; CDR3: CASSQPGTAQETQYF; DNA: TGCGCCAGCAGCCAACCCGGGACAGCCCAAGAGACCCAGTACTTC
size: -; D: TRBD2; V: TRBV5-1; J: TRBJ2-5; CDR3: CANSVQTSGTQETQYF; DNA: TGCGCCAACAGCGTGCAAACTAGCGGGACTCAAGAGACCCAGTACTTC
size: once; D: -; V: TRBV11-2; J: TRBJ1-5; CDR3: CASSRSSGQPQHF; DNA: TGTGCCAGCAGCCGATCGTCGGGGCAGCCCCAGCATTTT
size: -; D: TRBD2; V: TRBV15; J: TRBJ2-7; CDR3: CATSRDGLAGDEQYF; DNA: TGTGCCACCAGCAGAGATGGGCTAGCGGGAGATGAGCAGTACTTC
size: -; D: TRBD1; V: TRBV6-1; J: TRBJ2-7; CDR3: CASRFGTGAYEQYF; DNA: TGTGCCAGCAGGTTCGGGACAGGGGCCTACGAGCAGTACTTC
size: -; D: -; V: TRBV28; J: TRBJ2-3; CDR3: CASSSYNSGPITQYF; DNA: TGTGCCAGCAGTTCATATAATAGCGGACCTATTACGCAGTATTTT
size: -; D: -; V: TRBV5-4; J: TRBJ1-1; CDR3: CATSSGQGLNTEAFF; DNA: TGTGCCACCAGCAGCGGGCAGGGTCTGAACACTGAAGCTTTCTTT
size: -; D: -; V: TRBV30; J: TRBJ2-7; CDR3: CAWTPGSYEQYF; DNA: TGTGCCTGGACACCGGGATCCTACGAGCAGTACTTC
size: -; D: -; V: TRBV19; J: TRBJ1-1; CDR3: CASSPQAGVEAFF; DNA: TGTGCCAGTAGTCCCCAAGCAGGGGTTGAAGCTTTCTTT
size: -; D: -; V: TRBV27; J: TRBJ1-5; CDR3: CASSLPGQPQHF; DNA: TGTGCCAGCAGTTTACCGGGTCAGCCCCAGCATTTT
size: -; D: -; V: TRBV4-3; J: TRBJ2-7; CDR3: CASSQEVAYEQYF; DNA: TGCGCCAGCAGCCAAGAAGTAGCCTACGAGCAGTACTTC
size: few; D: -; V: TRBV19; J: TRBJ1-3; CDR3: CASGNGGGGNTIYF; DNA: TGTGCCAGTGGGAATGGGGGCGGTGGAAACACCATATATTTT
size: -; D: -; V: TRBV15; J: TRBJ1-2; CDR3: CATSRARAYGYTF; DNA: TGTGCCACCAGCAGAGCCAGGGCCTATGGCTACACCTTC
size: -; D: TRBD2; V: TRBV6-5; J: TRBJ2-2; CDR3: CASRRTSGDTGELFF; DNA: TGTGCCAGCAGGCGGACTAGCGGGGACACCGGGGAGCTGTTTTTT
size: few; D: TRBD1; V: TRBV30; J: TRBJ1-1; CDR3: CAWSLIGQGGRAFF; DNA: TGTGCCTGGAGTCTAATTGGACAGGGTGGGAGAGCTTTCTTT
size: once; D: TRBD2; V: TRBV6-6; J: TRBJ2-7; CDR3: CASSLGGRPPYEQYF; DNA: TGTGCCAGCAGCCTCGGGGGGAGGCCGCCCTACGAGCAGTACTTC
size: -; D: -; V: TRBV7-9; J: TRBJ1-3; CDR3: CASRLVGVGNTIYF; DNA: TGTGCCAGCCGCCTGGTGGGAGTTGGAAACACCATATATTTT
size: -; D: TRBD2; V: TRBV5-5; J: TRBJ2-5; CDR3: CASSLLSGSGGWETQYF; DNA: TGTGCCAGCAGCTTGTTATCTGGTAGCGGGGGTTGGGAGACCCAGTACTTC
size: few; D: -; V: TRBV6-6; J: TRBJ2-3; CDR3: CASTRGSTDTQYF; DNA: TGTGCCAGCACTAGGGGGAGCACAGATACGCAGTATTTT
size: -; D: TRBD2; V: TRBV2; J: TRBJ2-7; CDR3: CASSERVAGGPEQYF; DNA: TGTGCCAGCAGTGAAAGGGTAGCGGGGGGGCCCGAGCAGTACTTC
size: -; D: TRBD1; V: TRBV18; J: TRBJ2-1; CDR3: CASSPWTGSYNEQFF; DNA: TGTGCCAGCTCACCCTGGACAGGGTCCTACAATGAGCAGTTCTTC
size: -; D: TRBD1; V: TRBV6-1; J: TRBJ1-1; CDR3: CASSSTGGRSEAFF; DNA: TGTGCCAGCAGCTCGACAGGGGGCAGGAGTGAAGCTTTCTTT
size: -; D: -; V: TRBV11-2; J: TRBJ1-3; CDR3: CASSGPRDKRNTIYF; DNA: TGTGCCAGCAGCGGCCCCCGGGACAAGAGAAACACCATATATTTT
size: -; D: -; V: TRBV27; J: TRBJ1-5; CDR3: CASTSGPQHF; DNA: TGTGCCAGCACCTCCGGGCCCCAGCATTTT
size: -; D: TRBD1; V: TRBV10-3; J: TRBJ1-4; CDR3: CAISGTGTTEKLFF; DNA: TGTGCCATCAGTGGGACAGGGACCACTGAAAAACTGTTTTTT
size: -; D: -; V: TRBV6-1; J: TRBJ2-1; CDR3: CASSSGIGFGEQFF; DNA: TGTGCCAGCAGTTCGGGGATAGGGTTCGGTGAGCAGTTCTTC
size: -; D: -; V: TRBV19; J: TRBJ2-2; CDR3: CASRPTGTGELFF; DNA: TGTGCCAGTCGGCCTACGGGGACCGGGGAGCTGTTTTTT